This TCR beta chain was captured in a study of T cell repertoires in cytomegalovirus infection. Looking at the study overall: Recently identified HLA-C-restricted CMV epitopes were used, and well-studied HLA-B-restricted CMV epitopes were used as well. Indications came from public TCR beta signatures; they pointed to CMV infection and to a matching HLA type. Study outcomes and limitations: CMV-specific TCR beta clonotypes restricted by HLA-C dominated the ex vivo response. Based on cumulative public TCR beta family frequency, carriers of CMV plus the relevant HLA were identified.

This clonotype was detected a few times. Its antigen remains unidentified. One entry per CDR3 protein, called by TCRdb with MiXCR from the reads. The sample yields fewer than 1,000,000 distinct CDR3 sequences, more than 25% seen once. This CDR3 has 15 amino acids. The germline gives CDR1 KGHDR, CDR2 SFDVKD. The ends were cut back, 9 bases at V and 4 bases at J, with 18 bases in the middle. The chain carries TRBV24-1 and TRBJ2-1, with D tentatively TRBD1 or TRBD2 (5 bases each). The sequence derives from a human donor in good health (CMV status not recorded). Some clones in this sample may be carry-over from other donors' samples. The sample in question was cultured CD8+ T cells from PBMCs, obtained from culture after CMV antigen stimulation. CDR3 amino acids: CATSLGASLYNEQFF. The CDR3 DNA reads as TGTGCCACCTCACTCGGGGCCAGCCTTTACAATGAGCAGTTCTTC.